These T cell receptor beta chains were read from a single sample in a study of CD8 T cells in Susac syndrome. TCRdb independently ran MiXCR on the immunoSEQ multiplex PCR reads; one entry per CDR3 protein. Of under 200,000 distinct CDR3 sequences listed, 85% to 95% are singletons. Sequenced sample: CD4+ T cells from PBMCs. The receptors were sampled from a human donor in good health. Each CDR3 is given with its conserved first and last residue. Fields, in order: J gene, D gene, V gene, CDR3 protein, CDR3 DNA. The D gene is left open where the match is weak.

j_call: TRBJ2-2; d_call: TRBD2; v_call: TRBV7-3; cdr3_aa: CASSPGTSAGELFF; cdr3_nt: TGTGCCAGCAGCCCCGGGACTAGCGCCGGGGAGCTGTTTTTT
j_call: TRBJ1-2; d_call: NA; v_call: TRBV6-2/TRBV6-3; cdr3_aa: CASSNPSARGYTF; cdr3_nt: TGTGCCAGCAGTAATCCGTCCGCTCGAGGCTACACCTTC
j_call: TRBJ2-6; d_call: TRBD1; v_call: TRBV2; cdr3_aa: CASSPGQGTGANVLTF; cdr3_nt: TGTGCCAGCAGTCCGGGACAGGGGACTGGGGCCAACGTCCTGACTTTC
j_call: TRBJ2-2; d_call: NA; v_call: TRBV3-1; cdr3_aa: CASSQGTPRGTGELFF; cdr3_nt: TGTGCCAGCAGCCAAGGGACACCGCGAGGCACCGGGGAGCTGTTTTTT
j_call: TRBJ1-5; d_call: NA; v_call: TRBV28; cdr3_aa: CASRSGLYPQPQHF; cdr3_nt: TGTGCCAGCAGATCTGGACTTTATCCCCAGCCCCAGCATTTT
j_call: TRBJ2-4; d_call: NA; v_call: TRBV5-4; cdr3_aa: CASGGSGDPNIQYF; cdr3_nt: TGTGCCAGCGGGGGGAGTGGGGACCCAAACATTCAGTACTTC
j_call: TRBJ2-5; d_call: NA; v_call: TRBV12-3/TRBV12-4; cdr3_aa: CASSLGRAETQYF; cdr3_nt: TGTGCCAGCAGTTTGGGCAGGGCTGAGACCCAGTACTTC
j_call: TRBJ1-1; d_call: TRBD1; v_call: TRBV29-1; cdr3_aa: CSVVQGAVMAFF; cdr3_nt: TGCAGCGTAGTCCAGGGGGCAGTAATGGCTTTCTTT
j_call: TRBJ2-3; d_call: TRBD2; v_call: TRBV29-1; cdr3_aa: CSVEALTSGGGDTQYF; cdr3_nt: TGCAGCGTTGAAGCGCTGACTAGCGGGGGAGGTGATACGCAGTATTTT
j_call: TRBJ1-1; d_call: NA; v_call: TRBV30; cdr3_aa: CAWSVWGVGDEAFF; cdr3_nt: TGTGCCTGGAGTGTATGGGGAGTTGGGGATGAAGCTTTCTTT
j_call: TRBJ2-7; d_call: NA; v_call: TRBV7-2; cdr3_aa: CASSRDGTTPTYEQYF; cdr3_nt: TGTGCCAGCAGCCGAGACGGGACGACGCCGACCTACGAGCAGTACTTC
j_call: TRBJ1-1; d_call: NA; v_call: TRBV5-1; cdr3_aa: CASSTLQGGGGEAFF; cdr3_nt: TGCGCCAGCAGCACCTTACAGGGAGGAGGTGGTGAAGCTTTCTTT
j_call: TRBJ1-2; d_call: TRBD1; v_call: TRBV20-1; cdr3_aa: CSAFGQGHFYGYTF; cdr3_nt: TGCAGTGCTTTCGGACAGGGCCACTTTTATGGCTACACCTTC
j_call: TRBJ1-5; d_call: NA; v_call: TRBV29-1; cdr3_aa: CSVVAGGTNQPQHF; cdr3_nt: TGCAGCGTTGTTGCGGGGGGCACAAATCAGCCCCAGCATTTT
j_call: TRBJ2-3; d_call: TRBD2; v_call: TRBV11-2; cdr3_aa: CASSLVLGGVDTQYF; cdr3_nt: TGTGCCAGCAGCTTAGTTTTGGGAGGGGTGGATACGCAGTATTTT
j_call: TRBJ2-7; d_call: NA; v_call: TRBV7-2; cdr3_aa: CASSPLIGPSYEQYF; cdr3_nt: TGTGCCAGCAGCCCCCTAATCGGCCCTTCCTACGAGCAGTACTTC